The 15 T cell receptor beta chains reported below all come from one sample, sequenced in a study of long-term antiretroviral therapy in people with HIV. Version v3.0 of the immunoSEQ assay was performed at survey level. Produced via immunoSEQ multiplex PCR; TCRdb's table is partial and in-frame only. Of over 10,000 clones in the sample, roughly three quarters were seen once. Sequencing was performed on unsorted PBMCs, taken 0.5 years before starting antiretroviral therapy. The receptors derive from a woman in her 40s with HIV.

The V call is TRBV30, the J call TRBJ2-2; D remains ambiguous. Trimming stripped 3 bases from V and 1 base from J, with 6 bases between. Germline V lookup: CDR1 GTSNPN, CDR2 SVGIG (reference sequence). The CDR3 is 13 residues long. CDR3 loop: CAWRTGNTGELFF. Here the CDR3 DNA reads TGTGCCTGGAGGACGGGGAACACCGGGGAGCTGTTTTTT.

The rearrangement links TRBV18 to TRBJ1-1; 8 bases align to TRBD1. CDR1 KGHSH and CDR2 LQKENI come from the germline V gene. The CDR3 length is 16 residues. The V and J ends lost 6 bases and 3 bases, in that order; junction bases with no gene match: 12. CDR3 sequence reads: CASSHSYTGGHTEAFF. The CDR3 region has the DNA TGTGCCAGCTCTCACTCCTACACAGGGGGGCACACTGAAGCTTTCTTT.

This clone was seen only a few times. The chain is built from TRBV5-6 and TRBJ2-5; 8 bases match TRBD1. Germline CDR1 reads SGHDT; CDR2 reads YYEEEE. V was clipped by 1 base and J by 5 bases; unmatched bases: 7. The CDR3 covers 15 residues. CDR3 loop: CASSLRGTGGETQYF. In DNA form, the CDR3 reads TGTGCCAGCAGCTTGAGGGGTACAGGGGGTGAGACCCAGTACTTC.

This sequence joins TRBV11-2 and TRBJ1-1; maybe TRBD1 (6 bases). CDR1 and CDR2 from the germline V gene are SGHAT and FQNNGV. Trimming left V 1 base short and J 6 bases short, with 18 bases between. This CDR3 has 16 residues. The DNA for the CDR3 is TGTGCCAGCAGCTTAGGCCGCAACATAGGACAGCCTGAAGCTTTCTTT. Amino acids: CASSLGRNIGQPEAFF.

This clone was seen a few times. This chain links TRBV7-9 with TRBJ1-5; D is undetermined. Trimming took off 1 base at V and 5 bases at J, with 6 bases between the two ends. This CDR3 is built from 13 residues. Germline V gene lookup returns CDR1 SEHNR and CDR2 FQNEAQ (reference sequence). The CDR3 DNA reads as TGTGCCAGCAGCTTAGTATTGGATCAGCCCCAGCATTTT. Its translation: CASSLVLDQPQHF.

The chain combines TRBV11-2 with TRBJ2-5; D is unresolved. Trimming shortened V by 5 bases and J by 5 bases, and 15 bases separated the two germline ends. This CDR3 spans 14 amino acids. In germline, CDR1 is SGHAT, CDR2 FQNNGV. CDR3 amino acids: CASSPGVVKETQYF. The CDR3 DNA is TGTGCCAGCAGCCCTGGGGTAGTTAAGGAGACCCAGTACTTC.

This clone was counted only a few times. CDR3 region: CASSVSMEGPGYTF. The CDR3 region has the DNA TGTGCCAGCAGCGTATCCATGGAAGGACCTGGCTACACCTTC. The V gene is TRBV9, the J gene TRBJ1-2; D remains unclear. This CDR3 spans 14 amino acids. Deletions cut 1 base from V and 7 bases from J, with 14 bases between. Germline CDR1 reads SGDLS; CDR2 reads YYNGEE.

This chain connects TRBV5-4 to TRBJ2-3; the match to TRBD2 covers 11 bases. This CDR3 is built from 17 residues. Germline V gives CDR1 SGHNT, CDR2 YYREEE (reference sequence). J was trimmed by 2 bases and V by 1 base; bases with no gene match: 6. The CDR3 DNA follows: TGTGCCAGCAGCTTGTTGACTAGCGGGGACTACACAGATACGCAGTATTTT. Protein: CASSLLTSGDYTDTQYF.

J is TRBJ2-6 and V is TRBV6-6; D might be TRBD1 or TRBD2, each matching 6 bases. Germline lookup yields CDR1 MNHNY and CDR2 SVGAGI (reference sequence). The CDR3 has 16 residues. The V end was cut by 6 bases, the J end by 4 bases, with 16 bases between. CDR3 protein: CASSAEWGAGANVLTF. The CDR3 coding sequence is TGTGCCAGCAGCGCCGAGTGGGGGGCCGGGGCCAACGTCCTGACTTTC.

This clone was found once. The chain carries TRBV29-1 and TRBJ2-7, with TRBD2 matching 7 bases. Looked up from germline, CDR1 is SQVTM and CDR2 is ANQGSEA. Losses at the gene ends were 3 bases for V and 3 bases for J; bases not matched to a gene: 8. The CDR3 length is 14 residues. The CDR3 DNA follows: TGCAGCGTTGAGGGGCGGGGGAATCACTACGAGCAGTACTTC. Residues: CSVEGRGNHYEQYF.

The chain links TRBV5-1 to TRBJ2-5, with TRBD1 matching over 8 bases. After removal of 4 bases from V and 2 bases from J, the junction contained 1 base not matched to a gene. The CDR3 is 13 amino acids. In germline, CDR1 is SGHRS, CDR2 YFSETQ. In nucleotides, the CDR3 is TGCGCCAGCAGCCGGGACAGGCAAGAGACCCAGTACTTC. The encoded protein is CASSRDRQETQYF.

CDR3 amino acids: CASSLRWGAADTQYF. CDR3 nucleotides: TGTGCCAGCAGCCTCCGCTGGGGGGCCGCAGATACGCAGTATTTT. The chain joins TRBV7-9 to TRBJ2-3; D may be TRBD1 or TRBD2 (6 bases each). CDR1 and CDR2 (germline): SEHNR, FQNEAQ (reference sequence). The CDR3 has 15 residues. With 5 bases removed from V and 4 bases from J, the gap between germline ends came to 16 bases.

The chain is built from TRBV2 and TRBJ2-3, with D unresolved. There are 16 residues in the CDR3. V was pared by 2 bases and J by 3 bases, with 15 bases between. Germline V gene sequence: CDR1 SNHLY, CDR2 FYNNEI. The CDR3 nucleotides are TGTGCCAGCAGTGAATATGGAAGACCGTGGACAGATACGCAGTATTTT. Protein sequence: CASSEYGRPWTDTQYF.

This clone appeared a single time. The CDR3 spells CSVDPTGYFDTQYF. CDR3 in DNA: TGCAGCGTTGACCCGACAGGGTACTTCGATACGCAGTATTTT. The genes are TRBV29-1 and TRBJ2-3, with 7 bases lining up with TRBD1. This CDR3 spans 14 amino acids. Germline trimming cut 3 bases from V and 6 bases from J; bases unmatched to any gene: 9. CDR1 and CDR2 from the germline V gene are SQVTM and ANQGSEA.

The chain joins TRBV4-3 to TRBJ2-1; 14 positions agree with TRBD2. The J segment lost 6 bases and the V segment lost 1 base, leaving 5 bases of the junction unmatched. The germline gives CDR1 LGHNA, CDR2 YSLEER. This CDR3 spans 17 amino acids. The CDR3, as DNA: TGCGCCAGCAGCCAAGTCCGGGGACTAGCGGGGGTCAATGAGCAGTTCTTC. Protein: CASSQVRGLAGVNEQFF.